Presented here are 30 T cell receptor beta chains from one specimen sequenced in a study of vaccination and CD4 T cells after COVID-19. Cultured CD4+ T-cell DNA underwent Oncomine TCR Beta short-read sequencing. In TCRdb, the PCR reads were re-called with MiXCR into one record per CDR3 protein. The data hold fewer than 15,000 distinct CDR3 sequences, with nearly 60% observed a single time. For these receptors, no antigen is known. Treatment specified: roughly 11-day PBMC culture with coronavirus spike peptide pools or control peptides (ViraFEST assay). Source: cultured CD4+ T cells from blood, taken after SARS-CoV-2 vaccination. These receptors all stem from a human donor with COVID-19.

The rearrangement uses TRBV6-1 and TRBJ1-5; D is ambiguous. The CDR3 length is 14 residues. The germline V gene has CDR1 MNHNS and CDR2 SASEGT. Between the trimmed V and J ends, which lost 1 base and 6 bases, there was a span of 10 bases. In DNA form, the CDR3 reads TGTGCCAGCAGTGAAGGGCCGTTCAGTCAGCCCCAGCATTTT. Amino acid sequence: CASSEGPFSQPQHF.

V gene TRBV7-9 combines with J gene TRBJ1-6; a weak D match, TRBD1 (6 bases). Germline V gene lookup returns CDR1 SEHNR and CDR2 FQNEAQ (reference sequence). V lost 7 bases and J lost 1, with 20 bases in between. CDR3 length equals 18 residues. The CDR3 DNA is TGTGCCAGCACCAGGCCCAGGGGAAGTACGTCCTATAATTCACCCCTCCACTTT. The encoded protein is CASTRPRGSTSYNSPLHF.

The count of this clonotype is one. The chain uses TRBV6-1 and TRBJ2-7; 8 bases line up with TRBD1. The germline CDR1 and CDR2 sequences are MNHNS and SASEGT. Losses at the gene ends were 6 bases for V and 0 bases for J; bases not matched to a gene: 4. This CDR3 has 14 residues. CDR3 nucleotide sequence: TGTGCCAGCAGCCCGACAGGGGTCTCCTACGAGCAGTACTTC. This translates into CASSPTGVSYEQYF.

J is TRBJ1-2 and V is TRBV19, with 9 nucleotides matching TRBD1. Per the germline V gene, CDR1 is LNHDA and CDR2 is SQIVND (reference sequence). There are 14 residues in the CDR3. The ends lost 6 bases at V and 7 bases at J; junction bases unmatched: 9. The CDR3 DNA follows: TGTGCCAGTAGATCGACAGGGGGTATAGCTGGCTACACCTTC. It encodes CASRSTGGIAGYTF. Based on the CDR3 plus reference TRBV19 and TRBJ1-2, the full variable domain is DGGITQSPKYLFRKEGQNVTLSCEQNLNHDAMYWYRQDPGQGLRLIYYSQIVNDFQKGDIAEGYSVSREKKESFPLTVTSAQKNPTAFYLCASRSTGGIAGYTFGSGTRLTVV.

The chain joins TRBV12-3 or TRBV12-4 to TRBJ2-1, with D possibly TRBD1 on 6 matching bases. V lost 6 bases and J 4 bases, leaving 13 bases between the germline ends. The CDR3 spans 14 residues. The CDR3 protein is CASRHSGQYNEQFF. The CDR3 region has the DNA TGTGCCAGCAGACATTCCGGACAGTACAATGAGCAGTTCTTC.

This chain uses TRBV25-1 with TRBJ1-1, with a possible D match to TRBD1 (6 bases). CDR1 and CDR2 (germline): MGHDK, SYGVNS. Trimming left V 1 base short and J 4 bases short, with 7 bases between. The CDR3 length is 13 residues. The CDR3 nucleotides are TGTGCCAGCAGTGAATGGGGGGCCACTGAAGCTTTCTTT. This sequence encodes CASSEWGATEAFF.

This clonotype was recorded only once. This sequence joins TRBV6-2 or TRBV6-3 and TRBJ1-5; a weak D match, TRBD1 (5 bases). The V end was cut by 4 bases, the J end by 2 bases, with 21 bases between. The CDR3 is 18 amino acids. CDR1 is MNHEY and CDR2 is SVGEGT in the germline V gene. CDR3 nucleotide sequence: TGTGCCAGCAGTTCGGACAAAAAGGGGCCTAGGGGCAATCAGCCCCAGCATTTT. This encodes CASSSDKKGPRGNQPQHF.

The gene calls are TRBV19 and TRBJ1-1, with D possibly matching TRBD1 (5 bases). This CDR3 is 14 amino acids long. The germline gives CDR1 LNHDA, CDR2 SQIVND (reference sequence). Between the trimmed V and J ends, which lost 4 bases and 2 bases, there was a span of 11 bases. CDR3 DNA: TGTGCCAGTAGTACGAGACAGACTAACACTGAAGCTTTCTTT. Protein sequence: CASSTRQTNTEAFF.

V and J are TRBV28 and TRBJ1-3; D uncertain. The CDR3 loop spans 15 amino acids. V shed 2 bases and J shed 5 bases, with 13 bases lying between them. Germline V CDR1 and CDR2: MDHEN, SYDVKM. DNA of the CDR3: TGTGCCAGCAGTTTACCACAGACCCTACGAAACACCATATATTTT. This encodes CASSLPQTLRNTIYF. The variable domain in full, with the rest retrieved from reference TRBV28 and TRBJ1-3, is DVKVTQSSRYLVKRTGEKVFLECVQDMDHENMFWYRQDPGLGLRLIYFSYDVKMKEKGDIPEGYSVSREKKERFSLILESASTNQTSMYLCASSLPQTLRNTIYFGEGSWLTVV.

This clonotype was observed a handful of times. This chain connects TRBV6-1 to TRBJ2-5; D possibly corresponds to TRBD1 (5 bases). Germline loops: CDR1 MNHNS, CDR2 SASEGT. This CDR3 has 11 residues. V was cut by 8 bases and J by 4 bases, with 8 bases left in between. The CDR3 region has the DNA TGTGCCAGCGGCCAGGGAGAGACCCAGTACTTC. This codes for CASGQGETQYF.

CDR3: CASSGRQGGNSPLHF. In DNA form, the CDR3 reads TGTGCCAGCAGCGGACGACAGGGCGGTAATTCACCCCTCCACTTT. The gene calls are TRBV5-6 and TRBJ1-6, with TRBD1 matching 7 bases. Per germline, CDR1 SGHDT and CDR2 YYEEEE. Losses at the gene ends were 4 bases for V and 6 bases for J; bases not matched to a gene: 7. The CDR3 is 15 residues long.

This clonotype has a handful of counts. The chain links TRBV20-1 to TRBJ1-5, with 9 bases fitting TRBD1. Germline V gene data show CDR1 as DFQATT and CDR2 as SNEGSKA (reference sequence). Unmatched junction bases numbered 17, after V lost 2 bases and J lost 0 bases. The CDR3 has 20 amino acids. CDR3 protein: CSARTISPGQGGPSNQPQHF. DNA of the CDR3: TGCAGTGCTAGAACCATTTCTCCGGGACAGGGAGGGCCTAGCAATCAGCCCCAGCATTTT.

CDR3 sequence reads: CASSVGVQPQHF. CDR3 nucleotides: TGTGCCAGTAGTGTTGGGGTTCAGCCCCAGCATTTT. The rearrangement uses TRBV19 and TRBJ1-5; D is ambiguous. This CDR3 has 12 amino acids. Trimming left V 5 bases short and J 6 bases short, with 8 bases between. Germline-derived CDR1 and CDR2 are LNHDA and SQIVND (reference sequence).

This chain uses TRBV6-1 with TRBJ1-6; the match to TRBD1 covers 8 bases. CDR1 and CDR2 (germline): MNHNS, SASEGT. This CDR3 comprises 14 residues. V trimming: 7 bases; J trimming: 7 bases; junction bases outside the gene matches: 6. CDR3: CASTGQGENSPLHF. The CDR3 coding sequence is TGTGCCAGCACCGGACAGGGTGAGAATTCACCCCTCCACTTT.

The chain couples TRBV19 to TRBJ2-1, with D possibly TRBD1 on 7 matching bases. The CDR3 sequence is 15 residues long. Trimming shortened V by 0 bases and J by 10 bases, and 16 bases separated the two germline ends. Germline CDR1 reads LNHDA; CDR2 reads SQIVND (reference sequence). The CDR3 loop is CASSIEGPRGAEQFF. DNA of the CDR3: TGTGCCAGTAGTATAGAAGGTCCCAGGGGGGCGGAGCAGTTCTTC.

This clonotype was detected a few times. CDR3: CASRADRVQPQHF. The CDR3 DNA reads TGTGCCAGCAGGGCTGACAGGGTTCAGCCCCAGCATTTT. The chain carries TRBV6-1 and TRBJ1-5, with 7 bases fitting TRBD1. V shed 6 bases and J 6 bases; nucleotides not matched to a gene: 5. CDR1 is MNHNS, CDR2 SASEGT, per germline. The CDR3 runs 13 residues.

The chain is built from TRBV24-1 and TRBJ2-3, with D possibly being TRBD2 (7 bases). Trimming stripped 0 bases from V and 5 bases from J, with 14 bases between. The CDR3 is 16 residues long. Per germline, CDR1 KGHDR and CDR2 SFDVKD. The CDR3 DNA reads TGTGCCACCAGTGATTTGCTGCGGGGGCGAGGAGATACGCAGTATTTT. Its protein is CATSDLLRGRGDTQYF.

CDR3 nucleotides: TGTGCCAGCAGTTTATGGAGAGGGACCGGTGAAGCTTTCTTT. Translating gives CASSLWRGTGEAFF. The rearrangement uses TRBV28 and TRBJ1-1, with D perhaps matching TRBD1 (5 bases). The CDR3 consists of 14 residues. The germline V gene has CDR1 MDHEN and CDR2 SYDVKM. Between the trimmed V and J ends, which lost 0 bases and 7 bases, there was a span of 12 bases.

This clonotype came up a few times. The V and J genes are TRBV4-3 and TRBJ1-1; 12 bases fit TRBD1. The V segment lost 4 bases and the J segment 11 bases; nucleotides outside the gene matches: 8. Germline CDR1 is LGHNA and CDR2 is YSLEER. The CDR3 spans 14 residues. In DNA, the CDR3 is TGCGCCAGCAGCCGCACGCCGGGACAGGGGGCGGCTTTCTTT. Its protein product is CASSRTPGQGAAFF.

The CDR3 protein is CASISDPASQPQHF. DNA of the CDR3: TGTGCCAGCATCTCAGACCCGGCATCACAGCCCCAGCATTTT. The rearrangement joins TRBV2 to TRBJ1-5; no definite D call. Germline CDR1 SNHLY, CDR2 FYNNEI. The CDR3 has 14 residues. V was trimmed by 7 bases and J by 7 bases, leaving 17 bases between them.

The CDR3 spells CASREVLVGYTF. CDR3 bases: TGTGCCAGCAGGGAGGTGTTGGTCGGCTACACCTTC. This chain uses TRBV6-1 with TRBJ1-2, with D unresolved. This CDR3 spans 12 amino acids. V was cut by 6 bases and J by 8 bases, with 13 bases left in between. Looked up from germline, CDR1 is MNHNS and CDR2 is SASEGT.

The chain uses TRBV24-1 and TRBJ1-1; 8 nucleotides align to TRBD1. The V segment lost 4 bases and the J segment 1 base; nucleotides outside the gene matches: 4. The CDR3 totals 15 residues. From germline, CDR1 is KGHDR and CDR2 SFDVKD. CDR3 sequence reads: CATSESTGGNTEAFF. The CDR3 DNA reads TGTGCCACCAGTGAGTCAACAGGGGGGAACACTGAAGCTTTCTTT.

In DNA form, the CDR3 reads TGTGCCAGCAGCTTAGTGGGGGCAGTTAATCAGCCCCAGCATTTT. Amino acid sequence: CASSLVGAVNQPQHF. The chain uses TRBV7-8 and TRBJ1-5; D is possibly TRBD1 (6 bases). This CDR3 spans 15 amino acids. With 1 base removed from V and 4 bases from J, the gap between germline ends came to 11 bases. CDR1 is SGHVS, CDR2 FQNEAQ, per germline. Supplemented by reference TRBV7-8 and TRBJ1-5, the full variable domain reads GAGVSQSPRYKVAKRGQDVALRCDPISGHVSLFWYQQALGQGPEFLTYFQNEAQLDKSGLPSDRFFAERPEGSVSTLKIQRTQQEDSAVYLCASSLVGAVNQPQHFGDGTRLSIL.

The chain links TRBV19 to TRBJ1-5; D not resolved. CDR3 length equals 15 residues. Germline CDR1 and CDR2: LNHDA and SQIVND (reference sequence). V lost 5 bases, J lost 2 bases, and 13 bases lay in between. CDR3 protein: CASSGNDIRNQPQHF. CDR3 sequence (DNA): TGTGCCAGTAGTGGGAATGACATTCGCAATCAGCCCCAGCATTTT.

The chain joins TRBV28 to TRBJ1-1; D possibly corresponds to TRBD1 (5 bases). Looked up from germline, CDR1 is MDHEN and CDR2 is SYDVKM. The CDR3 totals 15 residues. V lost 6 bases to trimming and J lost 1 base, with 15 bases between them. CDR3 in amino acids: CASRLPTGENTEAFF. The CDR3 bases are TGTGCCAGCAGACTGCCAACAGGCGAGAACACTGAAGCTTTCTTT. The complete variable domain, with remaining parts taken from reference TRBV28 and TRBJ1-1, reads DVKVTQSSRYLVKRTGEKVFLECVQDMDHENMFWYRQDPGLGLRLIYFSYDVKMKEKGDIPEGYSVSREKKERFSLILESASTNQTSMYLCASRLPTGENTEAFFGQGTRLTVV.

This clonotype has a handful of counts. V usage is TRBV6-5 and J usage is TRBJ1-5, with D hard to call. Germline V CDR1 and CDR2: MNHEY, SVGAGI. CDR3 length equals 14 residues. V lost 0 bases to trimming and J lost 5 bases, with 8 bases between them. The CDR3 is CASSYSRWDQPQHF. CDR3 DNA: TGTGCCAGCAGTTACTCGAGATGGGATCAGCCCCAGCATTTT.

This chain uses TRBV6-1 with TRBJ2-7; no firm D call. The CDR3 consists of 17 residues. Germline V lookup: CDR1 MNHNS, CDR2 SASEGT. Trimming took off 1 base at V and 7 bases at J, with 23 bases between the two ends. This CDR3 is CASSEVLVSAGPFEQYF. CDR3 sequence (DNA): TGTGCCAGCAGTGAAGTGCTGGTGTCGGCAGGACCTTTTGAGCAGTACTTC.

V and J are TRBV19 and TRBJ2-4; D tentatively fits TRBD1 or TRBD2 (7 bases each). Germline V gene lookup returns CDR1 LNHDA and CDR2 SQIVND (reference sequence). The CDR3 length is 16 residues. The germline V and J ends were trimmed by 1 base and 4 bases, with 14 bases remaining between them. This CDR3 is CASSIGGGQQKNIQYF. The DNA for the CDR3 is TGTGCCAGTAGTATAGGGGGGGGACAGCAAAAAAACATTCAGTACTTC. Supplemented by reference TRBV19 and TRBJ2-4, the full variable domain reads DGGITQSPKYLFRKEGQNVTLSCEQNLNHDAMYWYRQDPGQGLRLIYYSQIVNDFQKGDIAEGYSVSREKKESFPLTVTSAQKNPTAFYLCASSIGGGQQKNIQYFGAGTRLSVL.

This clonotype came up a few times. The chain joins TRBV20-1 to TRBJ2-1; the D gene could be TRBD1 or TRBD2 (6 bases each). Trimming pared 3 bases from V and 4 bases from J, leaving 10 bases between. The CDR3 sequence is 13 residues long. Germline V gives CDR1 DFQATT, CDR2 SNEGSKA (reference sequence). The CDR3 here is CSASGGLYNEQFF. For the CDR3, the DNA is TGCAGTGCTAGCGGGGGCCTTTACAATGAGCAGTTCTTC.

By sample share, this clonotype is medium-sized. The gene calls are TRBV4-2 and TRBJ1-2; D ambiguous. The germline V gene encodes CDR1 LGHNA and CDR2 YNFKEQ. The CDR3 has 15 residues. The V end was cut by 4 bases, the J end by 6 bases, with 18 bases between. CDR3 DNA sequence: TGTGCCAGCAGCCCCCAGCGCGGCGGTGTCGATGGCTACACCTTC. Translated: CASSPQRGGVDGYTF.